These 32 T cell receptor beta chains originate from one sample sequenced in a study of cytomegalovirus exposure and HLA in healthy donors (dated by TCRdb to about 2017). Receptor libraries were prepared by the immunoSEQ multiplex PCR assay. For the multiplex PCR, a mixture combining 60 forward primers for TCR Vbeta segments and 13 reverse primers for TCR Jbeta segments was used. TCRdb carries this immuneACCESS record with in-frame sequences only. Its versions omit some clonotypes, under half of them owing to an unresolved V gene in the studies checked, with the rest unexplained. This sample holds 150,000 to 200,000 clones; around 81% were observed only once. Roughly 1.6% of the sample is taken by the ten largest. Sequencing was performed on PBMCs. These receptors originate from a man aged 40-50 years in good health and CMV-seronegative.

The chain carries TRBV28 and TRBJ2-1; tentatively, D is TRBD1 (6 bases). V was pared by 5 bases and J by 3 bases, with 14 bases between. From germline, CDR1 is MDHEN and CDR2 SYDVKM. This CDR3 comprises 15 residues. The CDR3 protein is CASSLDSGGYNEQFF. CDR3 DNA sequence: TGTGCCAGCAGTCTGGACAGTGGGGGCTACAATGAGCAGTTCTTC.

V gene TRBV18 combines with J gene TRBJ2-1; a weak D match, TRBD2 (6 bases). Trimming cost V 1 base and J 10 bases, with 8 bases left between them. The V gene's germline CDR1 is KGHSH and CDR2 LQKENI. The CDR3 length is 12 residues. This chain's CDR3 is CASSPQGLEQFF. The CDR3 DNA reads TGTGCCAGCTCACCACAGGGACTGGAGCAGTTCTTC.

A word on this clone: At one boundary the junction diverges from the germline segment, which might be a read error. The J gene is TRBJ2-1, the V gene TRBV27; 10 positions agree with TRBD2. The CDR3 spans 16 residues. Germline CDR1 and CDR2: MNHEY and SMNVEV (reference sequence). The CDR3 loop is CASSLYGTSEYNDQFF. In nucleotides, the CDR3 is TGTGCCAGCAGTTTATACGGGACTAGCGAGTACAATGATCAGTTCTTC.

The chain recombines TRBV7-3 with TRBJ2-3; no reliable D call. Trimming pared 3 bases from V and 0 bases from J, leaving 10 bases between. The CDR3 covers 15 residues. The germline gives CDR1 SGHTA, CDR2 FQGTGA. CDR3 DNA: TGTGCCAGCAGCTTTATCGGTCAAAGCACAGATACGCAGTATTTT. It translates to CASSFIGQSTDTQYF.

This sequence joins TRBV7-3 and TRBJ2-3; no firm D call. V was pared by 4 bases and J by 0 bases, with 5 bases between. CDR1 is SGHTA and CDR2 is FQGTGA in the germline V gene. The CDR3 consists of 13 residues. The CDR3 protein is CASSSSSTDTQYF. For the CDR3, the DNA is TGTGCCAGCAGCTCGTCTAGCACAGATACGCAGTATTTT.

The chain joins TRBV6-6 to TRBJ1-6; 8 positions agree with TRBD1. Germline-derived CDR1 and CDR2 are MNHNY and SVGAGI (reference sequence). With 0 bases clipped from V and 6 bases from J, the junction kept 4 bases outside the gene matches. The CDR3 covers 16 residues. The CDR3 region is CASSYSGQGPNSPLHF. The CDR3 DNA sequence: TGTGCCAGCAGTTACTCTGGACAGGGACCTAATTCACCCCTCCACTTT.

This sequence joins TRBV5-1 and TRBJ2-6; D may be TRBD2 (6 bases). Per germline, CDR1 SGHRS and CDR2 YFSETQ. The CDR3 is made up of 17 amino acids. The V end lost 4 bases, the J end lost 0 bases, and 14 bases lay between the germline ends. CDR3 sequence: CASSLGLVGSGANVLTF. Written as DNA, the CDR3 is TGCGCCAGCAGCCTGGGACTCGTAGGCTCTGGGGCCAACGTCCTGACTTTC.

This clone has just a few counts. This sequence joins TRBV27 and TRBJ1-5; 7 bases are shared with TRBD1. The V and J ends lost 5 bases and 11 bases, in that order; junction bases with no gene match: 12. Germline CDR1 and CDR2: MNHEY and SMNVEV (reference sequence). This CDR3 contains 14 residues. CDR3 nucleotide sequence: TGTGCCAGCAGTCCATCGACAGGGAGAGCGGCCCAGCATTTT. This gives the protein CASSPSTGRAAQHF.

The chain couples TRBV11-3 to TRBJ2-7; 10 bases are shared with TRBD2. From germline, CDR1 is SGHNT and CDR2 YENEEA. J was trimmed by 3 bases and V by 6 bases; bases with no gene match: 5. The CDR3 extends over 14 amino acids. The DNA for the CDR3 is TGTGCCAGCAGTCCTAGCGGGAGAAACTACGAGCAGTACTTC. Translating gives CASSPSGRNYEQYF. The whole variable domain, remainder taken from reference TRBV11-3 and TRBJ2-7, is EAGVVQSPRYKIIEKKQPVAFWCNPISGHNTLYWYLQNLGQGPELLIRYENEEAVDDSQLPKDRFSAERLKGVDSTLKIQPAELGDSAVYLCASSPSGRNYEQYFGPGTRLTVT.

The CDR3 region is CASSSVTGLAEAFF. CDR3 DNA sequence: TGTGCCAGCAGCTCGGTAACAGGGTTAGCTGAAGCTTTCTTT. The V call is TRBV7-9, the J call TRBJ1-1; possible D gene TRBD1, 6 bases. The CDR3 covers 14 residues. Germline V gives CDR1 SEHNR, CDR2 FQNEAQ (reference sequence). The V end lost 4 bases, the J end lost 6 bases, and 15 bases lay between the germline ends.

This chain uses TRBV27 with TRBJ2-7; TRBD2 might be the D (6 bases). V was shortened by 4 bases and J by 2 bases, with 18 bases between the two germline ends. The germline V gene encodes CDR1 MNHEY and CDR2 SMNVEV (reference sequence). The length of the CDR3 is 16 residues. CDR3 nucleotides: TGTGCCAGCAGTTGGGGTAGCGGAGATTTAGCCTACGAGCAGTACTTC. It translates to CASSWGSGDLAYEQYF.

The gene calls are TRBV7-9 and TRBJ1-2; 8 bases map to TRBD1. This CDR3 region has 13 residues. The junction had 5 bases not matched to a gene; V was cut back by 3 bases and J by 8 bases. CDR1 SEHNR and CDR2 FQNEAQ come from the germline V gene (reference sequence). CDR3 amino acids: CASSLETGEGYTF. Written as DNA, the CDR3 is TGTGCCAGCAGCTTGGAGACAGGGGAAGGCTACACCTTC.

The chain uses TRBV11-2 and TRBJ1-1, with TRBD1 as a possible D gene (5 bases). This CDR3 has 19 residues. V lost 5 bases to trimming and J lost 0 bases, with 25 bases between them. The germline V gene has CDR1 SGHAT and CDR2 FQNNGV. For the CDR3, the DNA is TGTGCCAGCAGCCGGGGGGGACTGCCCCCTCGCCCTATGAACACTGAAGCTTTCTTT. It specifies CASSRGGLPPRPMNTEAFF.

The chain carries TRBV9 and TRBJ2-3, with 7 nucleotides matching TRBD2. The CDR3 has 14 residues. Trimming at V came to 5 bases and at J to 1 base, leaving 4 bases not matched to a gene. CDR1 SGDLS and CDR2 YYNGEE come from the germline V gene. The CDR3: CASRKAGGTDTQYF. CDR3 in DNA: TGTGCCAGCAGGAAGGCGGGAGGCACAGATACGCAGTATTTT.

CDR3 DNA: TGTGCCAGCAGCTTGGCTCACAGGGCCGATGGCTACACCTTC. This gives the protein CASSLAHRADGYTF. V is TRBV5-8 and J is TRBJ1-2, with D tentatively TRBD1 (6 bases). Deletions cut 0 bases from V and 6 bases from J, with 12 bases between. Per the germline V gene, CDR1 is SGHTS and CDR2 is YDEGEE. This CDR3 has 14 amino acids.

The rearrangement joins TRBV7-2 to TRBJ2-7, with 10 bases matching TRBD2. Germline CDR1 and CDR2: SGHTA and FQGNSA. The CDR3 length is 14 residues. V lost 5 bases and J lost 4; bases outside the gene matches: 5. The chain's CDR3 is CASSPGLAFYEQYF. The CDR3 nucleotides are TGTGCCAGCAGCCCGGGACTAGCGTTTTACGAGCAGTACTTC.

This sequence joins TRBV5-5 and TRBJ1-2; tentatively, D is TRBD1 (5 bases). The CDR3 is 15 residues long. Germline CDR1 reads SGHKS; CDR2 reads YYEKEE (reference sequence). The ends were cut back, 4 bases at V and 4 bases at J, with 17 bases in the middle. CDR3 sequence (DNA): TGTGCCAGCAGCGCGCCCAGGGATGGTGGCTATGGCTACACCTTC. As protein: CASSAPRDGGYGYTF.

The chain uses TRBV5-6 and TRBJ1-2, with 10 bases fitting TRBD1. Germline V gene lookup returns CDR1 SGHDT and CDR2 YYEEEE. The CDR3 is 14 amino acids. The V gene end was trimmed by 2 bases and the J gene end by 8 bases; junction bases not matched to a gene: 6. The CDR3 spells CASSFWTGGLGYTF. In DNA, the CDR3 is TGTGCCAGCAGCTTCTGGACAGGGGGACTCGGCTACACCTTC. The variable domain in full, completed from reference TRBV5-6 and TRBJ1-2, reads DAGVTQSPTHLIKTRGQQVTLRCSPKSGHDTVSWYQQALGQGPQFIFQYYEEEERQRGNFPDRFSGHQFPNYSSELNVNALLLGDSALYLCASSFWTGGLGYTFGSGTRLTVV.

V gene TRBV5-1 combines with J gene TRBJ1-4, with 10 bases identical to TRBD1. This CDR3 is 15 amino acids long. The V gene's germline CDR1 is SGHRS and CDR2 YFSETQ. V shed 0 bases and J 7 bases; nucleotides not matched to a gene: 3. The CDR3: CASSLDGQGVEKLFF. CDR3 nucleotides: TGCGCCAGCAGCTTGGATGGACAGGGGGTTGAAAAACTGTTTTTT. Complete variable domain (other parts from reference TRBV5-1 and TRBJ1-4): KAGVTQTPRYLIKTRGQQVTLSCSPISGHRSVSWYQQTPGQGLQFLFEYFSETQRNKGNFPGRFSGRQFSNSRSEMNVSTLELGDSALYLCASSLDGQGVEKLFFGSGTQLSVL.

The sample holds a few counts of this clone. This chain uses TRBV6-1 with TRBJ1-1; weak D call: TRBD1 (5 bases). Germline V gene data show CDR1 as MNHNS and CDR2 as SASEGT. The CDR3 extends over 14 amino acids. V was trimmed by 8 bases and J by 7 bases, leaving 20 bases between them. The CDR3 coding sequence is TGTGCCAGCCGAACAGGTAGGGCGTCCTATGAAGCTTTCTTT. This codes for CASRTGRASYEAFF.

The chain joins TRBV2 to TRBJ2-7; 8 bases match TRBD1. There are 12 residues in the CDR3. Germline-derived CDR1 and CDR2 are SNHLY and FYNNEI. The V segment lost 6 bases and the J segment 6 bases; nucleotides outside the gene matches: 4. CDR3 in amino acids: CASSDRGPEQYV. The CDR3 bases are TGTGCCAGCAGCGACAGGGGTCCCGAGCAGTACGTC.

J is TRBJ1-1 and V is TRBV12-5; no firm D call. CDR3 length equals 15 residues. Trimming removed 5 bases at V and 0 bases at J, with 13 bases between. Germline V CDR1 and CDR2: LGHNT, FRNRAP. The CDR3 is CASGTSTGMNTEAFF. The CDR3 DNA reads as TGTGCTAGTGGTACCTCGACGGGGATGAACACTGAAGCTTTCTTT.

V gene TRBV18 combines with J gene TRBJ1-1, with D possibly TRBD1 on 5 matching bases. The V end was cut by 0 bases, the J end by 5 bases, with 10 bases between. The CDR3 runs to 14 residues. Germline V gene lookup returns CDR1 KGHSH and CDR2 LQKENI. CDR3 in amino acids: CASSPPSRDTEAFF. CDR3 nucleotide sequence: TGTGCCAGCTCACCACCGTCCAGGGATACTGAAGCTTTCTTT.

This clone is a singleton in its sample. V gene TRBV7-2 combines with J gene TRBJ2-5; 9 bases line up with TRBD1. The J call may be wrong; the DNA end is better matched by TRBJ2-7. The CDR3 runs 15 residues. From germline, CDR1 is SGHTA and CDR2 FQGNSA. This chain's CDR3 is CASREGTGLAYEQYF. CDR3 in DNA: TGTGCCAGCAGGGAAGGGACAGGGCTAGCCTACGAGCAGTACTTC.

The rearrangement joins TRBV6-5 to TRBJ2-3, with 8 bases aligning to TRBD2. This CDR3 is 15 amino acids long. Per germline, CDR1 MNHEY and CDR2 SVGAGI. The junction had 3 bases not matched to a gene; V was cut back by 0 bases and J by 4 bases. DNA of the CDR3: TGTGCCAGCAGTTACTCGGCGGGAGGAGCAGATACGCAGTATTTT. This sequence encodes CASSYSAGGADTQYF.

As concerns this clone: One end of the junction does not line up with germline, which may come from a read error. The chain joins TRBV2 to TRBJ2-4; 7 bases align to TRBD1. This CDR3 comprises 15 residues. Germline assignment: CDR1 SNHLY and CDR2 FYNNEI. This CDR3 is CASSERGPGKNSQYF. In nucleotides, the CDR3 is TGTGCCAGCTCTGAAAGGGGGCCAGGCAAAAACAGTCAGTACTTC.

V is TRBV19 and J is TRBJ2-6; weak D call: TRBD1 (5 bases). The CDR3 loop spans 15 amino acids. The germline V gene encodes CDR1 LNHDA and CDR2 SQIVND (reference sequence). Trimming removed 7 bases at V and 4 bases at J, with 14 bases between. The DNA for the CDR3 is TGTGCCAGTACCCTTCCAGGGTTAGGGGCCAACGTCCTGACTTTC. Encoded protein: CASTLPGLGANVLTF.

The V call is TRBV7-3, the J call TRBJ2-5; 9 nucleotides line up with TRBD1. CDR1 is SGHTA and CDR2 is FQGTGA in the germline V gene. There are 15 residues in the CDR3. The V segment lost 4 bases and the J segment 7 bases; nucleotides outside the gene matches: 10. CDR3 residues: CASSSQGQGITTQYF. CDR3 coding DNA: TGTGCCAGCAGCTCACAAGGACAGGGGATTACGACCCAGTACTTC.

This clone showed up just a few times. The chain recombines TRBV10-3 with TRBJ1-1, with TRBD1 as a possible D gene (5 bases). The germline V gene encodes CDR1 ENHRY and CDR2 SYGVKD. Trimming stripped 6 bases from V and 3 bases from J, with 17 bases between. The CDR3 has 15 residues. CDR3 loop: CAISQGPGGDTEAFF. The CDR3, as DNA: TGTGCCATCAGCCAGGGTCCGGGGGGTGACACTGAAGCTTTCTTT.

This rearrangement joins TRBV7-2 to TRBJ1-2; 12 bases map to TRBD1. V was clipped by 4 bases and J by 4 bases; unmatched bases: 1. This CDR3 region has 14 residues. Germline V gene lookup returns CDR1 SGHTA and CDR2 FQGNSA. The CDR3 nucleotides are TGTGCCAGCAGCTCGGGACAGGGGGCCTATGGCTACACCTTC. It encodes CASSSGQGAYGYTF.

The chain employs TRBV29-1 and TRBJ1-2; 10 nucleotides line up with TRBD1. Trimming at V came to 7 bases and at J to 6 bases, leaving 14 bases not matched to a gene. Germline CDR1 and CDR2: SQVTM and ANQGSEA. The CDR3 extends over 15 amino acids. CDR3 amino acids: CSGEGTGAGLHGYTF. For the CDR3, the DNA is TGCAGCGGGGAAGGGACAGGGGCCGGCTTACATGGCTACACCTTC.

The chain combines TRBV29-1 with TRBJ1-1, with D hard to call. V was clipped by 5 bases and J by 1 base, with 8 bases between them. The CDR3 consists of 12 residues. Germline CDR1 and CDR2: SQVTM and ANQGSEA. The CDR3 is CSVRRPNTEAFF. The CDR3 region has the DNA TGCAGCGTTCGGAGGCCGAACACTGAAGCTTTCTTT.